This record looks at one TCR beta chain sequence and its context. This sample stems from a study of control samples from healthy donors and cancer patients. Data came from immunoSEQ multiplex PCR; TCRdb stores just in-frame clones and leaves some out. This sample has approximately 44,000 clones; roughly three quarters occur once, and the top ten carry about a sixth. Sequencing was performed on formalin-fixed, paraffin-embedded tissue. The clonotype comes from a male donor with melanoma.

The CDR3 DNA is TGTGCCAGCAGTGAGAGGCAGGACACAGATACGCAGTATTTT. Its protein is CASSERQDTDTQYF. This chain links TRBV2 with TRBJ2-3; D not resolved. V gave up 3 bases and J gave up 2 bases, with 9 bases separating them. The CDR3 totals 14 residues. The germline CDR1 and CDR2 sequences are SNHLY and FYNNEI.